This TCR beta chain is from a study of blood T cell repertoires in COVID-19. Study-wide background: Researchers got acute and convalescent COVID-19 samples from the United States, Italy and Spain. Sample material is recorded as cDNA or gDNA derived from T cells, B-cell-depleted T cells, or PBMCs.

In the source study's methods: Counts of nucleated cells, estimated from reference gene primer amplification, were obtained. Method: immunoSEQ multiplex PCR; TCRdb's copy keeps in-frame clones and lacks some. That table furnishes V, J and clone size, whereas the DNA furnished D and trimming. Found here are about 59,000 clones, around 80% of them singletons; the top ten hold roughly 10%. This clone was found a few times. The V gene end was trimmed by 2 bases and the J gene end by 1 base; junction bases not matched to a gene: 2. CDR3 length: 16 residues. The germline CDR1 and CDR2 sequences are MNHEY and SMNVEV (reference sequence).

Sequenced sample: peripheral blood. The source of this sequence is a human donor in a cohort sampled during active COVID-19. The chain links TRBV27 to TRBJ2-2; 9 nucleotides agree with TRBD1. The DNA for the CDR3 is TGTGCCAGCAGTTTACCGGACAGGGGGAACACCGGGGAGCTGTTTTTT. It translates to CASSLPDRGNTGELFF.